Shown below are 2 T cell receptor beta chains from a single sample sequenced in a study of blood T cell repertoires in COVID-19. TCRdb keeps only in-frame clones here, not all; method: immunoSEQ multiplex PCR. The table has about 270,000 clones, 84% seen once; the top ten hold approximately 9%. Sequenced: peripheral blood. The receptors here all came from a human donor in a cohort sampled during active COVID-19.

This rearrangement joins TRBV27 to TRBJ1-4; D possibly corresponds to TRBD1 (5 bases). CDR1 and CDR2 (germline): MNHEY, SMNVEV (reference sequence). There are 15 residues in the CDR3. Trimming took 1 base from V and 7 from J, leaving 13 bases between them. CDR3 DNA sequence: TGTGCCAGCAGTTTATTCGGGAGGGGAGGTGAAAAACTGTTTTTT. As protein: CASSLFGRGGEKLFF.

V usage is TRBV5-1 and J usage is TRBJ2-7, with D possibly TRBD1 on 5 matching bases. Trimming shortened V by 0 bases and J by 1 base, and 11 bases separated the two germline ends. The CDR3 length is 15 residues. Looked up from germline, CDR1 is SGHRS and CDR2 is YFSETQ. CDR3 protein: CASSLAPGPSYEQYF. CDR3 in DNA: TGCGCCAGCAGCTTGGCCCCAGGGCCGTCCTACGAGCAGTACTTC. Drawing the rest from reference TRBV5-1 and TRBJ2-7, the complete variable domain is KAGVTQTPRYLIKTRGQQVTLSCSPISGHRSVSWYQQTPGQGLQFLFEYFSETQRNKGNFPGRFSGRQFSNSRSEMNVSTLELGDSALYLCASSLAPGPSYEQYFGPGTRLTVT.